This TCR beta chain was retrieved from a study of cytomegalovirus exposure and HLA in healthy donors. For the study at large: A prior analysis found 95 million to 140 million unique TCR beta sequences from 150 million to 200 million T cells.

Use of 60 Vbeta and 13 Jbeta primers characterized the PCR. Only in-frame clones appear in the TCRdb table, and some are missing; sequencing was by immunoSEQ multiplex PCR. The data hold about 160,000 clones, with around 88% observed a single time. On this clone: What it binds is unknown.

From germline, CDR1 is MNHEY and CDR2 SMNVEV (reference sequence). V was trimmed by 5 bases and J by 5 bases, leaving 15 bases between them. The CDR3 consists of 14 residues. Overall study findings and caveats: Some segments of the V type, notably TRBV6-2 and TRBV6-3, were excluded as indistinguishable.

The specimen sequenced was PBMCs. This sequence was found in a woman under 30 in good health and CMV-seronegative. The J gene is TRBJ2-5, the V gene TRBV27; D gene unclear. The CDR3 loop reads CASSDDGGWETQYF. The DNA for the CDR3 is TGTGCCAGCAGTGATGACGGCGGTTGGGAGACCCAGTACTTC.